The rows below give T cell receptor beta chains drawn from one sample of a study of metastatic and nonmetastatic thyroid tumors. MiXCR was used by TCRdb to re-call the PCR reads. This sample has about 25,000 clones, with around a fifth found just once. Sequenced material: blood. These receptors were taken from a male donor with papillary thyroid cancer or a benign thyroid nodule (not recorded which). Some clones in this sample may be carry-over from other donors' samples. Both conserved end residues are part of each CDR3. A D gene is named only where the DNA matches it firmly. The size of a clone is reported for some rows only, either as once, few or many, or as a class for expanded clones.

v_call	clone_size	j_call	cdr3_length	d_call	cdr3_aa	cdr3_nt
TRBV6-4	NA	TRBJ2-3	15	TRBD1	CASSDGTVGPYTQYF	TGTGCCAGCAGTGACGGGACAGTGGGCCCATATACGCAGTATTTT
TRBV24-1	medium-sized	TRBJ2-3	14	NA	CATSDYRSTDTQYF	TGTGCCACCAGTGACTATCGATCCACAGATACGCAGTATTTT
TRBV11-3	many	TRBJ2-5	15	TRBD2	CASSFISGSEKTQYF	TGTGCCAGCAGCTTCATTAGCGGGAGTGAAAAGACCCAGTACTTC
TRBV6-1	few	TRBJ1-1	14	TRBD1	CASGEDRVGTEAFF	TGTGCCAGCGGTGAAGACAGGGTGGGAACTGAAGCTTTCTTT
TRBV19	medium-sized	TRBJ2-7	13	NA	CASSIDHSYEQYF	TGTGCCAGTAGTATAGATCACAGTTACGAGCAGTACTTC
TRBV5-1	NA	TRBJ1-6	14	TRBD1	CASSEGTANSPLHF	TGCGCCAGCAGCGAAGGGACAGCCAATTCACCCCTCCACTTT
TRBV3-1	few	TRBJ1-5	14	TRBD1	CASSHRTGGQPQHF	TGTGCCAGCAGCCATCGGACAGGGGGTCAGCCCCAGCATTTT
TRBV24-1	NA	TRBJ2-7	13	NA	CATSTPGAYEQYF	TGTGCCACCAGTACTCCGGGTGCATACGAGCAGTACTTC
TRBV19	many	TRBJ1-2	15	NA	CASKAGTANNYGYTF	TGTGCCAGTAAAGCCGGGACGGCTAATAACTATGGCTACACCTTC
TRBV6-5	few	TRBJ1-1	13	NA	CASINRVRTEAFF	TGTGCCAGCATTAACAGGGTGAGGACTGAAGCTTTCTTT
TRBV28	medium-sized	TRBJ2-3	13	NA	CASSRVNTDTQYF	TGTGCCAGCAGTCGCGTTAACACAGATACGCAGTATTTT
TRBV7-9	few	TRBJ1-2	12	NA	CASSEQEYGYTF	TGTGCCAGCAGTGAACAGGAGTATGGCTACACCTTC
TRBV11-2	NA	TRBJ1-2	17	TRBD1	CASSTQTGQGVNYGYTF	TGTGCCAGCAGCACACAGACCGGACAGGGGGTGAACTATGGCTACACCTTC
TRBV9	many	TRBJ2-7	15	NA	CASSVAPVGAYEQYF	TGTGCCAGCAGCGTAGCTCCAGTAGGCGCCTACGAGCAGTACTTC
TRBV19	few	TRBJ1-1	14	NA	CASSIRGPNTEAFF	TGTGCCAGTAGTATACGGGGGCCCAACACTGAAGCTTTCTTT
TRBV9	many	TRBJ2-6	17	TRBD1	CASSEPGQDSGANVLTF	TGTGCCAGCAGCGAACCGGGACAGGACTCTGGGGCCAACGTCCTGACTTTC
TRBV19	NA	TRBJ2-7	15	TRBD1	CASSPRDRVVREQYF	TGTGCCAGTAGTCCGAGGGACAGGGTGGTGCGGGAGCAGTACTTC
TRBV20-1	NA	TRBJ1-2	14	NA	CSDLRKGSNHGYTF	TGCAGTGATCTTCGAAAGGGTTCTAACCATGGCTACACCTTC
TRBV6-1	medium-sized	TRBJ1-6	15	NA	CASSQRTDYNSPLHF	TGTGCCAGCAGTCAGAGGACAGACTATAATTCACCCCTCCACTTT
TRBV10-3	many	TRBJ2-5	14	NA	CAISEGGGGETQYF	TGTGCCATCAGTGAGGGGGGAGGGGGTGAGACCCAGTACTTC
TRBV19	few	TRBJ2-7	14	TRBD2	CASSQAGGFYEQYF	TGTGCCAGTAGTCAAGCGGGGGGATTTTACGAGCAGTACTTC
TRBV4-2	few	TRBJ2-2	15	NA	CASSTDRGSTGELFF	TGTGCCAGCTCAACGGACCGGGGGAGCACCGGGGAGCTGTTTTTT
TRBV12-3/TRBV12-4	NA	TRBJ2-7	12	NA	CASSLQGSEQYF	TGTGCCAGCAGCCTACAGGGCTCCGAGCAGTACTTC
TRBV20-1	many	TRBJ2-7	14	NA	CSARIREWGYEQYF	TGCAGTGCTAGAATCCGGGAGTGGGGCTACGAGCAGTACTTC